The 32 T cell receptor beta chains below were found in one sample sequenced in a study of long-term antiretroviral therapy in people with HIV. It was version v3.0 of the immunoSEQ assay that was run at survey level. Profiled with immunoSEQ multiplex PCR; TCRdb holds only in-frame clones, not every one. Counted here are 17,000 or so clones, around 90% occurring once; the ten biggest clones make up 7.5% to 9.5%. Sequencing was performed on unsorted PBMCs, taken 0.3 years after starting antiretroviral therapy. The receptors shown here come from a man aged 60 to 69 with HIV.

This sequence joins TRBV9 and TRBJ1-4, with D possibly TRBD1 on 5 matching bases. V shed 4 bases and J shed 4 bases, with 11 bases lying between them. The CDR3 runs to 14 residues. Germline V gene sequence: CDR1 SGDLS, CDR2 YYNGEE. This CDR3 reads CASSQGRDNEKLFF. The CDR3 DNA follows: TGTGCCAGCAGCCAGGGACGAGATAATGAAAAACTGTTTTTT.

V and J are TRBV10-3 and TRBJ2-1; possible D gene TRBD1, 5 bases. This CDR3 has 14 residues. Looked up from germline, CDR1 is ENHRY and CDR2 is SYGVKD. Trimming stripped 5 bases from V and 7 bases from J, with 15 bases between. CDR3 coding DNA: TGTGCCATCAGTATCGGTCTCCCAGGGAATGAGCAGTTCTTC. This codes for CAISIGLPGNEQFF.

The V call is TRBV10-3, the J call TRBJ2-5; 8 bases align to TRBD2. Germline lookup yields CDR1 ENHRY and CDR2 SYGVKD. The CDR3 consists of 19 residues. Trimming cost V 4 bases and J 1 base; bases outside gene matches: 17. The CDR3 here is CAISVVPPSSGGSQETQYF. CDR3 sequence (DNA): TGTGCCATCAGTGTGGTGCCCCCCTCAAGCGGGGGCTCCCAAGAGACCCAGTACTTC.

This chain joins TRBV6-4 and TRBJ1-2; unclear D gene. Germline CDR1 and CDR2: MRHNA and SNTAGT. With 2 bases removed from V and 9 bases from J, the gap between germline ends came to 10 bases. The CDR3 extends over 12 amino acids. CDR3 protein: CASSDRDGSYTF. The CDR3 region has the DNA TGTGCCAGCAGTGACCGGGATGGAAGCTACACCTTC.

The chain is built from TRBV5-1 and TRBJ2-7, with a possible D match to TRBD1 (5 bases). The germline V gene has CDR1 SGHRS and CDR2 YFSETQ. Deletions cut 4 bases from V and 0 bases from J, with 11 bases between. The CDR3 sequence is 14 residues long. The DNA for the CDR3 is TGCGCCAGCAGCCCGGACACCCGCTCCTACGAGCAGTACTTC. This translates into CASSPDTRSYEQYF.

The CDR3 here is CASSQQQQESSPLHF. In nucleotides, the CDR3 is TGTGCCAGCTCCCAACAGCAACAGGAGTCTTCCCCCCTCCACTTT. V gene TRBV18 combines with J gene TRBJ1-6; maybe TRBD1 (5 bases). With 6 bases removed from V and 13 bases from J, the gap between germline ends came to 22 bases. The germline V gene encodes CDR1 KGHSH and CDR2 LQKENI. CDR3 length: 15 residues.

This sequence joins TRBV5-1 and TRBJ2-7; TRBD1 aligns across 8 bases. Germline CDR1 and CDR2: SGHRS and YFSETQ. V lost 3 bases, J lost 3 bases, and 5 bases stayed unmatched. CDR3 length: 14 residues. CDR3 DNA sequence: TGCGCCAGCAGCTACGGACAGGGCGGCTACGAGCAGTACTTC. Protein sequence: CASSYGQGGYEQYF.

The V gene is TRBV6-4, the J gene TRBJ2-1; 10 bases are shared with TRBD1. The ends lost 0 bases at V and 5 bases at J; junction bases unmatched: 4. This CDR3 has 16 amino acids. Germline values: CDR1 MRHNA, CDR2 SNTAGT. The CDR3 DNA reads TGTGCCAGCAGTGACTCGGACAGGGGGGGGGACAATGAGCAGTTCTTC. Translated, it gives CASSDSDRGGDNEQFF.

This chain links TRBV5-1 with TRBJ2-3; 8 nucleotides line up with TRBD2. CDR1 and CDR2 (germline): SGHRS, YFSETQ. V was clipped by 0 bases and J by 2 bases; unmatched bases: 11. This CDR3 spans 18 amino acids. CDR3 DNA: TGCGCCAGCAGCTTGGCCCTGGAAGCGGGGGCTAACACAGATACGCAGTATTTT. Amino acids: CASSLALEAGANTDTQYF.

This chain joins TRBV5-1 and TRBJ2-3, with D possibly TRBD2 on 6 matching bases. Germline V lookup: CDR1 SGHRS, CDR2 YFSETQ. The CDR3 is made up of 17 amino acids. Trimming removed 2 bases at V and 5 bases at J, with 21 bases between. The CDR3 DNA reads TGCGCCAGCAGCTTTGGCTGGGGCGGGACGTATGAAGATACGCAGTATTTT. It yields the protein CASSFGWGGTYEDTQYF.

The DNA for the CDR3 is TGTGCTACCAGCAGTTTTCCTGGACAGGGTCCAGGAAACACCATATATTTT. This sequence encodes CATSSFPGQGPGNTIYF. The chain carries TRBV7-9 and TRBJ1-3, with 8 bases identical to TRBD1. This CDR3 is built from 17 residues. Germline values: CDR1 SEHNR, CDR2 FQNEAQ (reference sequence).

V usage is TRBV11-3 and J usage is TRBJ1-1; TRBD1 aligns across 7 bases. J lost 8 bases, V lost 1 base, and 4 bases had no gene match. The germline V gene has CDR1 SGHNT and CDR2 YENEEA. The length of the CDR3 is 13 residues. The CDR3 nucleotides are TGTGCCAGCAGCTTAGTCCGGGACAGCGAAGCTTTCTTT. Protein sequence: CASSLVRDSEAFF.

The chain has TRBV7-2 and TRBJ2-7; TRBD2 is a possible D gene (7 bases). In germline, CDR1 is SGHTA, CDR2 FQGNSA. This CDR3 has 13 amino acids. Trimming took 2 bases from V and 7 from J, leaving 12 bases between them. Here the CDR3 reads CASSLPGGGEQYF. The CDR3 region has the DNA TGTGCCAGCAGCTTACCGGGGGGCGGGGAGCAGTACTTC. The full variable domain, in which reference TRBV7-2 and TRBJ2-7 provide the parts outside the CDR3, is GAGVSQSPSNKVTEKGKDVELRCDPISGHTALYWYRQSLGQGLEFLIYFQGNSAPDKSGLPSDRFSAERTGGSVSTLTIQRTQQEDSAVYLCASSLPGGGEQYFGPGTRLTVT.

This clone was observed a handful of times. Written as DNA, the CDR3 is TGTGCCAGCTCACCAAGGGTGGGACAGGGGTACGAGCAGTACTTC. Its translation is CASSPRVGQGYEQYF. This sequence joins TRBV18 and TRBJ2-7, with 10 bases aligning to TRBD1. Trimming removed 2 bases from V and 4 bases from J; junction bases left unmatched: 5. CDR3 length equals 15 residues. Germline CDR1 and CDR2: KGHSH and LQKENI.

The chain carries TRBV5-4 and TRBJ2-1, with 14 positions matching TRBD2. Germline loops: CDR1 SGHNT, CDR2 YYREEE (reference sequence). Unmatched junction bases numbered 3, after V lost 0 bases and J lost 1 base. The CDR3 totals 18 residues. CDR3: CASSLGTSGRLSYNEQFF. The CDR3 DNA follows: TGTGCCAGCAGCTTGGGGACTAGCGGGAGGCTTTCCTACAATGAGCAGTTCTTC.

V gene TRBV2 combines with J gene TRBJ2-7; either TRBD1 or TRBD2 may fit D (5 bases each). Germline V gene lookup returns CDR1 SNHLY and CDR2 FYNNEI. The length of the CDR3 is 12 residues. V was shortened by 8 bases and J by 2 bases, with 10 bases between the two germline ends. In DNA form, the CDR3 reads TGTGCCAGCGGCCTGGGACCCTACGAGCAGTACTTC. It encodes CASGLGPYEQYF.

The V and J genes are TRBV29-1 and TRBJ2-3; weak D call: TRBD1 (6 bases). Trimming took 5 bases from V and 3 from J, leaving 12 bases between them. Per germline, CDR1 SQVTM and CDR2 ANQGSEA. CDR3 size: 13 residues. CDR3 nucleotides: TGCAGCGTTCGTGGAACAGGGACAGATACGCAGTATTTT. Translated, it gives CSVRGTGTDTQYF.

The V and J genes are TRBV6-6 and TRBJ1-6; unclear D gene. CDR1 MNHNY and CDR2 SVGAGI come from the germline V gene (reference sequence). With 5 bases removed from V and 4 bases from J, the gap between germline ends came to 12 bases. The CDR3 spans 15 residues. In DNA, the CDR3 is TGTGCCAGCAGTCTACTTGGCACATATAATTCACCCCTCCACTTT. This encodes CASSLLGTYNSPLHF.

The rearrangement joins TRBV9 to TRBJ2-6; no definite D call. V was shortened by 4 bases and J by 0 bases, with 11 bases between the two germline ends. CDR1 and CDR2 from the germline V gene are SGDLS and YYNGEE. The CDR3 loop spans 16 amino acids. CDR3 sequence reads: CASSPQHPSGANVLTF. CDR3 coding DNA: TGTGCCAGCAGCCCTCAGCACCCCTCTGGGGCCAACGTCCTGACTTTC.

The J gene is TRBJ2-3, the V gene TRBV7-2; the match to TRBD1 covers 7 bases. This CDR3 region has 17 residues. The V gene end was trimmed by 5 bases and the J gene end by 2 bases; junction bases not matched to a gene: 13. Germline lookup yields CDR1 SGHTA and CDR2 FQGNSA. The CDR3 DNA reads TGTGCCAGCAGCCCGAGGGAAGGACAGGCCCACACAGATACGCAGTATTTT. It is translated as CASSPREGQAHTDTQYF.

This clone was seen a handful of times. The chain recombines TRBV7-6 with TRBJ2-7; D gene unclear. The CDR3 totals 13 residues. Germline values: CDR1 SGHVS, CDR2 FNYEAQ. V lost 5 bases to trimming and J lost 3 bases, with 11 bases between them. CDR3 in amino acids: CASSPGPNYEQYF. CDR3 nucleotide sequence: TGTGCCAGCAGCCCCGGACCCAACTACGAGCAGTACTTC. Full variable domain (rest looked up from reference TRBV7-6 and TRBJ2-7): GAGVSQSPRYKVTKRGQDVALRCDPISGHVSLYWYRQALGQGPEFLTYFNYEAQQDKSGLPNDRFSAERPEGSISTLTIQRTEQRDSAMYRCASSPGPNYEQYFGPGTRLTVT.

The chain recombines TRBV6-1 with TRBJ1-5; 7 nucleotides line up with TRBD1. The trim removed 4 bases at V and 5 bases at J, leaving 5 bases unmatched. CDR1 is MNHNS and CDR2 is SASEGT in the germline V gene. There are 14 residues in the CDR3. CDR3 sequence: CASSVQGVDQPQHF. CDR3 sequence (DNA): TGTGCCAGCAGTGTTCAGGGGGTTGATCAGCCCCAGCATTTT.

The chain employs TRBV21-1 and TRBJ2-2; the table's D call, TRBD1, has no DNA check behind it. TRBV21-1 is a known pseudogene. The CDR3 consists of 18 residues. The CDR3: CASSLTLGTGGDTGELFF. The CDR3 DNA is TGTGCCAGCAGCTTAACCCTGGGGACAGGGGGGGACACCGGGGAGCTGTTTTTT.

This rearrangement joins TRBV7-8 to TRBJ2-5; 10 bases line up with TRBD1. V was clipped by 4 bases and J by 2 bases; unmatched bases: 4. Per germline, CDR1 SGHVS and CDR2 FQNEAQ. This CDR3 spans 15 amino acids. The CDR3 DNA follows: TGTGCCAGCAGCTACGGGACAGGGGAACAAGAGACCCAGTACTTC. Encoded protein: CASSYGTGEQETQYF.

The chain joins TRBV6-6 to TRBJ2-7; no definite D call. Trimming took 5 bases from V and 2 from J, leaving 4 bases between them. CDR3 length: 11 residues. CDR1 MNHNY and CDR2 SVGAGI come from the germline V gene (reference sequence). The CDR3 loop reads CASSTAYEQYF. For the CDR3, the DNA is TGTGCCAGCAGTACCGCCTACGAGCAGTACTTC.

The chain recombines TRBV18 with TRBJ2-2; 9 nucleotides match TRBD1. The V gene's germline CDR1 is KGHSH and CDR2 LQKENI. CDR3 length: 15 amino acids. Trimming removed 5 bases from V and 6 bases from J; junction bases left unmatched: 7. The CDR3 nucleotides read TGTGCCAGCTCAATGGGACAGGGAAAGGCCGGGGAGCTGTTTTTT. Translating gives CASSMGQGKAGELFF.

CDR3 sequence (DNA): TGTGCCAGCAGCCCCAGGGTTAGCTACTACGAGCAGTACTTC. Encoded protein: CASSPRVSYYEQYF. V and J are TRBV11-2 and TRBJ2-7; D may be TRBD1 (5 bases). This CDR3 is 14 amino acids long. V was clipped by 5 bases and J by 3 bases, with 14 bases between them. The germline gives CDR1 SGHAT, CDR2 FQNNGV.

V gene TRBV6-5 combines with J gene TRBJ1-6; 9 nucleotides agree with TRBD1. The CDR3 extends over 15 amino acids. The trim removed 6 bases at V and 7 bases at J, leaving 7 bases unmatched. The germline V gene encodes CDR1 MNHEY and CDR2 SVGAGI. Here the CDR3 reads CASRNGQGKNSPLHF. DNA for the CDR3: TGTGCCAGCAGGAATGGACAGGGGAAGAATTCACCCCTCCACTTT.

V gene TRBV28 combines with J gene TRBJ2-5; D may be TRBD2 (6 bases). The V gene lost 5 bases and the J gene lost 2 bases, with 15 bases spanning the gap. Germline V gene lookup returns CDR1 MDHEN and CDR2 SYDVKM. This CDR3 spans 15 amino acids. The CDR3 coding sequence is TGTGCCAGCAGTCGGAGGGGCCAGTCACAAGAGACCCAGTACTTC. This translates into CASSRRGQSQETQYF.

The CDR3 loop is CASSFSSLNTEAFF. Written as DNA, the CDR3 is TGCGCCAGCAGCTTTTCGTCACTTAACACTGAAGCTTTCTTT. This chain connects TRBV5-1 to TRBJ1-1; D ambiguous. Trimming took off 2 bases at V and 2 bases at J, with 10 bases between the two ends. From germline, CDR1 is SGHRS and CDR2 YFSETQ. The CDR3 extends over 14 amino acids.

The CDR3 spells CASSLGTGVKSNQPQHF. In nucleotides, the CDR3 is TGTGCCAGCAGCTTGGGTACAGGGGTCAAAAGCAATCAGCCCCAGCATTTT. This chain uses TRBV5-6 with TRBJ1-5, with TRBD1 matching over 7 bases. The ends lost 0 bases at V and 1 base at J; junction bases unmatched: 7. There are 17 residues in the CDR3. Germline CDR1 reads SGHDT; CDR2 reads YYEEEE. The variable domain in full, completed from reference TRBV5-6 and TRBJ1-5, reads DAGVTQSPTHLIKTRGQQVTLRCSPKSGHDTVSWYQQALGQGPQFIFQYYEEEERQRGNFPDRFSGHQFPNYSSELNVNALLLGDSALYLCASSLGTGVKSNQPQHFGDGTRLSIL.

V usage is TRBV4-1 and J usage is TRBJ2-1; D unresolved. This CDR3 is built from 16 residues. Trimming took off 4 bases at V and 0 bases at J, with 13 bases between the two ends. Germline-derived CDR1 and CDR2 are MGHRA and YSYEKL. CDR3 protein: CASSLPHLSSYNEQFF. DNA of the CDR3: TGCGCCAGCAGCCTACCTCACCTGAGCTCCTACAATGAGCAGTTCTTC.